This T cell receptor beta chain emerged from a study of T-cell reconstitution after alpha-beta-depleted transplantation in children. Broader study findings: Recipient T cells and thymic progenitors that survived gave rise to the high TCRbeta diversity observed at day 60 in some patients.

This CDR3 is 13 amino acids long. Trimming took 5 bases from V and 7 from J, leaving 12 bases between them. Per germline, CDR1 ENHRY and CDR2 SYGVKD. Preparation of the TCRbeta library involved a method that used unique molecular identifiers. Each CDR3 protein gets one entry after TCRdb re-called the PCR reads with MiXCR. The sample records fewer than 250,000 distinct CDR3 sequences, roughly 15% being singletons. This clonotype was observed many times. Antigen: not known. The chain recombines TRBV10-3 with TRBJ1-5, with D unresolved. The sample consisted of PBMCs, mostly from graft donor cells, taken 360 days after TCRalphabeta/CD19-depleted stem cell transplant. This receptor was obtained from a male patient between 2 and 15 years old who had a stem cell transplant for acute lymphoblastic leukemia, so the T cells may come from the graft donor. CDR3 sequence reads: CAISQGSRQPQHF. The CDR3 bases are TGTGCCATCAGTCAAGGGTCTCGGCAGCCCCAGCATTTT.